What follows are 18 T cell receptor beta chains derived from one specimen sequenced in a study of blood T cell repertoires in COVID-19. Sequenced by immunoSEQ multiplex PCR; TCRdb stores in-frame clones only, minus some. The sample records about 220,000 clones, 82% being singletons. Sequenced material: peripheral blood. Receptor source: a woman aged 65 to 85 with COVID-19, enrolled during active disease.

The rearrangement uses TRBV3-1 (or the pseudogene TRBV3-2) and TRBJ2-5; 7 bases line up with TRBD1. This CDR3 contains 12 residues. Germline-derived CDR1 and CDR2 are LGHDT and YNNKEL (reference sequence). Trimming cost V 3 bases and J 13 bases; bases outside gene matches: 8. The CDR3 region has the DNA TGTGCCAGCAGCCACCTTACAGGGGCTCCGTACTTC. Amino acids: CASSHLTGAPYF.

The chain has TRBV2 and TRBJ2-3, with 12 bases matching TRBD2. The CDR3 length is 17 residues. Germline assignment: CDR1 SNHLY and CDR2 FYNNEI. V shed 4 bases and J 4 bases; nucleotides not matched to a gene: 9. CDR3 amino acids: CASSATSGSVGADTQYF. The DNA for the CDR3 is TGTGCCAGCAGTGCGACTAGCGGGAGTGTTGGCGCAGATACGCAGTATTTT.

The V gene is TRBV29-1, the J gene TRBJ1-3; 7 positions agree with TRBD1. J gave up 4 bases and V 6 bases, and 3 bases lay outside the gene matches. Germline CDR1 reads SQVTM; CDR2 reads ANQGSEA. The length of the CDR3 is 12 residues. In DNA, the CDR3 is TGCAGCGTGCTGGGACAGGGAAACACCATATATTTT. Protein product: CSVLGQGNTIYF.

The CDR3 protein is CASISPRGRNTEAFF. CDR3 DNA sequence: TGTGCCAGCATCTCCCCACGAGGAAGGAACACTGAAGCTTTCTTT. The V gene is TRBV28, the J gene TRBJ1-1, with D unclear. This CDR3 comprises 15 residues. Trimming took off 7 bases at V and 1 base at J, with 16 bases between the two ends. Germline lookup yields CDR1 MDHEN and CDR2 SYDVKM.

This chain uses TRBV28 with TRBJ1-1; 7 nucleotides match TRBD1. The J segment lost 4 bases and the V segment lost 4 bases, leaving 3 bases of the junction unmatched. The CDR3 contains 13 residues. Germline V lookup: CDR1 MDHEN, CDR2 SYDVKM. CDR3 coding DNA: TGTGCCAGCAGTTCCCACAGGGGCACTGAAGCTTTCTTT. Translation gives CASSSHRGTEAFF.

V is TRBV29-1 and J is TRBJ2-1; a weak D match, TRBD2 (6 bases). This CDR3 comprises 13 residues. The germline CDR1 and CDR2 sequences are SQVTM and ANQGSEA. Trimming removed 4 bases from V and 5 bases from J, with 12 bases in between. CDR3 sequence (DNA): TGCAGCGTTGGGGGTGGCGGGGACAATGAGCAGTTCTTC. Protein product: CSVGGGGDNEQFF.

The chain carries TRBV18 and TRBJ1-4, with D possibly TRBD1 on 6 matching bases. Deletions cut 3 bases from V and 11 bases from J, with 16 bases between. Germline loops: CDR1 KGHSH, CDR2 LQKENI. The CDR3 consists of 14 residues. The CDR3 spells CASSPRDMEWKLFF. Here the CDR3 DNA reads TGTGCCAGCTCACCCCGGGACATGGAGTGGAAACTGTTTTTT. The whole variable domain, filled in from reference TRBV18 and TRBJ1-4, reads NAGVMQNPRHLVRRRGQEARLRCSPMKGHSHVYWYRQLPEEGLKFMVYLQKENIIDESGMPKERFSAEFPKEGPSILRIQQVVRGDSAAYFCASSPRDMEWKLFFGSGTQLSVL.

The CDR3 DNA reads TGTGCCAGCAGTTCGGCCAGGGCCTATGGCTACACCTTC. Translation: CASSSARAYGYTF. The genes are TRBV28 and TRBJ1-2; perhaps TRBD1 as D (5 bases). V dropped 4 bases and J dropped 4 bases, with 10 bases sitting between them. Per the germline V gene, CDR1 is MDHEN and CDR2 is SYDVKM. The CDR3 sequence is 13 residues long.

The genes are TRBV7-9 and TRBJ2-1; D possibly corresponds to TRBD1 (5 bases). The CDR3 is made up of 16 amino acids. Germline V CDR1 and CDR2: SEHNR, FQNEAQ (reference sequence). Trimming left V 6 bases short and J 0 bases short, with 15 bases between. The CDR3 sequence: CASSYTGTSSYNEQFF. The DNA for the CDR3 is TGTGCCAGCAGTTATACAGGCACGAGCTCCTACAATGAGCAGTTCTTC. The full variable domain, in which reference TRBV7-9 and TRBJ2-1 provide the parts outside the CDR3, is DTGVSQNPRHKITKRGQNVTFRCDPISEHNRLYWYRQTLGQGPEFLTYFQNEAQLEKSRLLSDRFSAERPKGSFSTLEIQRTEQGDSAMYLCASSYTGTSSYNEQFFGPGTRLTVL.

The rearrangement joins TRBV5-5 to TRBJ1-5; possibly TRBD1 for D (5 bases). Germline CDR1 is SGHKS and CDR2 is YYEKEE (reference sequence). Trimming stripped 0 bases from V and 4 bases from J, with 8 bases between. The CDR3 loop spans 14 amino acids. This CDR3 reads CASSLAGKNQPQHF. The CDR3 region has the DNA TGTGCCAGCAGCTTGGCAGGGAAAAATCAGCCCCAGCATTTT.

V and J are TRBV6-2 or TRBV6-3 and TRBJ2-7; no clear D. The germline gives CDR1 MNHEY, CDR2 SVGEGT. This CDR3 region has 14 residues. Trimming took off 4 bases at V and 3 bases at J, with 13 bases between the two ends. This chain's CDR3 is CASSSDILYYEQYF. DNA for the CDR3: TGTGCCAGCAGTTCCGACATCTTATACTACGAGCAGTACTTC.

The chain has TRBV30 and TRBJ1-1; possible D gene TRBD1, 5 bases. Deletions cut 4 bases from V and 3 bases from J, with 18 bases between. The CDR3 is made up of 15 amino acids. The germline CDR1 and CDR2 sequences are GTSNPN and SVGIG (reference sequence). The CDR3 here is CAWTPRGAKYTEAFF. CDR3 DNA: TGTGCCTGGACGCCCCGCGGGGCAAAATACACTGAAGCTTTCTTT.

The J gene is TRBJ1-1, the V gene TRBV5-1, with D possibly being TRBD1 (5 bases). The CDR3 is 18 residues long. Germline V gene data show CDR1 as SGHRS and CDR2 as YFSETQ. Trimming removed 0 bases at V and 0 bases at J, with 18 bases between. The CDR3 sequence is CASSLEGSAFTMNTEAFF. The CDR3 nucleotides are TGCGCCAGCAGCTTGGAGGGGTCTGCCTTTACCATGAACACTGAAGCTTTCTTT.

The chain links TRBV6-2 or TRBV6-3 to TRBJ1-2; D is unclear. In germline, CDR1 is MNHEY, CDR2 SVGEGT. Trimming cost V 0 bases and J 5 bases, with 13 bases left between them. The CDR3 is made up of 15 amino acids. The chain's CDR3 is CASSYSGGPIYGYTF. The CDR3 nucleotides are TGTGCCAGCAGTTACTCAGGCGGGCCTATATATGGCTACACCTTC.

CDR3 amino acids: CASSPLAAGTTDTQYF. CDR3 coding DNA: TGTGCCAGCAGCCCACTCGCAGCGGGGACGACAGATACGCAGTATTTT. V is TRBV14 and J is TRBJ2-3; 7 nucleotides agree with TRBD2. Germline V gene lookup returns CDR1 SGHDN and CDR2 FVKESK. The CDR3 contains 16 residues. V dropped 4 bases and J dropped 3; count of bases not matched to a gene: 10.

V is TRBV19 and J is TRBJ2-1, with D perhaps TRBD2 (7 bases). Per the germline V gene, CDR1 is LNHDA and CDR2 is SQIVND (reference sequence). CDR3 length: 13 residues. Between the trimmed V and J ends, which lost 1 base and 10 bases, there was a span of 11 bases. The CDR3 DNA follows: TGTGCCAGTAGTATAGGGGGAGGGGGAGAGCAGTTCTTC. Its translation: CASSIGGGGEQFF.

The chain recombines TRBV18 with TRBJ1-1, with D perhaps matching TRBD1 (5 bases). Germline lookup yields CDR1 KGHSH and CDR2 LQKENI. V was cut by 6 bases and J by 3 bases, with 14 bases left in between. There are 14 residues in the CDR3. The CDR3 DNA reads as TGTGCCAGCTCTTCCAAGGCGGGGGACACTGAAGCTTTCTTT. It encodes CASSSKAGDTEAFF.

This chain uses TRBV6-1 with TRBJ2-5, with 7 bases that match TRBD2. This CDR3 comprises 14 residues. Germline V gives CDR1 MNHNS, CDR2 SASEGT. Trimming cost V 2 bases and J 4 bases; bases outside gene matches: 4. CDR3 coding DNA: TGTGCCAGCAGTGAATGGGGGGGATCAGAGACCCAGTACTTC. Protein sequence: CASSEWGGSETQYF.